This is a list of T cell receptor beta chains from one sample in a study of cytomegalovirus exposure and HLA in healthy donors. Sequenced by immunoSEQ multiplex PCR; TCRdb stores in-frame clones only, minus some. This table has approximately 140,000 clones, approximately 80% appearing once. The sequenced sample consisted of PBMCs. All receptors come from a woman in her 50s in good health and CMV-seronegative. Each CDR3 is given with its conserved first and last residue. The D gene is left open where the match is weak. Clone size is given for some rows only: seen once, a few or many times, or a class if the clone is expanded.

size	D	V	J	CDR3	DNA
once	TRBD2	TRBV7-9	TRBJ2-4	CASSPGSGGRFRNIQYF	TGTGCCAGCAGTCCCGGAAGCGGGGGGCGCTTCCGCAACATTCAGTACTTC
-	-	TRBV6-4	TRBJ2-7	CASSDSSPPGEQYF	TGTGCCAGCAGTGACTCTTCCCCCCCCGGGGAGCAGTACTTC
-	TRBD2	TRBV5-4	TRBJ2-7	CASSYLSGGPYEQYF	TGTGCCAGCAGCTATCTTAGCGGGGGACCCTACGAGCAGTACTTC
-	TRBD1	TRBV18	TRBJ1-3	CASSKDRSSGNTIYF	TGTGCCAGCTCAAAGGACAGGAGCTCTGGAAACACCATATATTTT
-	TRBD1	TRBV5-1	TRBJ2-5	CASSPFGTGVGETQYF	TGCGCCAGCAGCCCTTTCGGGACAGGGGTTGGTGAGACCCAGTACTTC
-	TRBD1	TRBV6-6	TRBJ1-3	CASSAPGTGFLVYF	TGTGCCAGCAGTGCCCCCGGGACAGGGTTTCTTGTATATTTT
-	TRBD1	TRBV25-1	TRBJ1-2	CASSERTGGFAGYTF	TGTGCCAGCAGCGAAAGGACAGGGGGATTCGCTGGCTACACCTTC
-	TRBD1	TRBV4-2	TRBJ1-5	CASSQEGQGLQPQHF	TGTGCCAGCAGCCAAGAGGGACAGGGTTTGCAGCCCCAGCATTTT
once	TRBD1	TRBV4-1	TRBJ1-2	CASSHPTGGGGGGYTF	TGCGCCAGCAGCCATCCAACAGGGGGCGGTGGAGGCGGCTACACCTTC
few	TRBD1	TRBV4-1	TRBJ1-3	CASRRQGISGNTIYF	TGCGCCAGCAGGCGACAGGGAATCTCTGGAAACACCATATATTTT
-	-	TRBV5-4	TRBJ1-1	CASIERPGEMNTEAFF	TGTGCCAGCATCGAACGCCCAGGGGAGATGAACACTGAAGCTTTCTTT
-	-	TRBV7-8	TRBJ2-1	CASSLKRWSSYNEQFF	TGTGCCAGCAGCTTAAAGCGGTGGAGCTCCTACAATGAGCAGTTCTTC
-	TRBD1	TRBV4-1	TRBJ1-4	CASSHPGQGEEKLFF	TGCGCCAGCAGCCATCCGGGACAGGGGGAAGAAAAACTGTTTTTT
-	TRBD2	TRBV5-4	TRBJ2-7	CASSLSGLAVHEQYF	TGTGCCAGCAGCTTGTCGGGACTAGCTGTGCACGAGCAGTACTTC
-	-	TRBV29-1	TRBJ2-5	CSVETRGAETQYF	TGCAGCGTTGAAACCCGTGGAGCCGAGACCCAGTACTTC
-	TRBD1	TRBV10-3	TRBJ1-1	CAISDGTGGTEAFF	TGTGCCATCAGCGACGGGACAGGGGGTACTGAAGCTTTCTTT
-	TRBD1	TRBV19	TRBJ2-7	CASSIGQGREQYF	TGTGCCAGTAGTATTGGACAGGGTCGGGAGCAGTACTTC
few	-	TRBV29-1	TRBJ1-2	CSAQQAYGYTF	TGCAGCGCGCAGCAGGCGTATGGCTACACCTTC